These T cell receptor beta chains were read from a single sample in a study of T cells in Graves' hyperthyroidism and ophthalmopathy. One entry per CDR3 protein results from TCRdb running MiXCR on the multiplex PCR reads. The sample shows more than 550,000 distinct CDR3 sequences, less than 45% of them seen only once. The sequenced sample consisted of peripheral blood or thyroid tissue (not recorded which). These receptors were taken from an adult man with Graves' disease, either hyperthyroidism or ophthalmopathy (not recorded which). Each CDR3 is given without its conserved first and last residue. Clone sizes are given selectively: once, few, many, or a class where the clone is expanded.

abundance: .
j_gene: TRBJ1-2
v_gene: TRBV29-1
CDR3aa: SAGGGTGLNYGYT

abundance: .
j_gene: TRBJ2-5
v_gene: TRBV19
CDR3aa: ASSMWTGGGETQY

abundance: .
j_gene: TRBJ2-5
v_gene: TRBV20-1
CDR3aa: SARGTGETETQY

abundance: once
j_gene: TRBJ2-7
v_gene: TRBV25-1
CDR3aa: ASSAPRTRGVGEQY

abundance: many
j_gene: TRBJ1-4
v_gene: TRBV29-1
CDR3aa: SVYQGAATNEKLF

abundance: many
j_gene: TRBJ2-7
v_gene: TRBV29-1
CDR3aa: SVEGANVYEQY

abundance: many
j_gene: TRBJ1-1
v_gene: TRBV24-1
CDR3aa: ATSDERAAAF

abundance: .
j_gene: TRBJ2-5
v_gene: TRBV7-9
CDR3aa: ASSDPTGTSGARQETQY

abundance: few
j_gene: TRBJ2-7
v_gene: TRBV20-1
CDR3aa: SARPSDEQY

abundance: .
j_gene: TRBJ2-6
v_gene: TRBV7-2
CDR3aa: ASSGMTGVGANVLT

abundance: .
j_gene: TRBJ1-6
v_gene: TRBV10-3
CDR3aa: AISESDNYNSPLH

abundance: many
j_gene: TRBJ1-2
v_gene: TRBV9
CDR3aa: ASSTGTNYGYT

abundance: .
j_gene: TRBJ1-2
v_gene: TRBV6-5
CDR3aa: ASSRAVNYGYT

abundance: .
j_gene: TRBJ1-1
v_gene: TRBV20-1
CDR3aa: SAVRTGANTEAF

abundance: .
j_gene: TRBJ1-1
v_gene: TRBV7-9
CDR3aa: ASSQGRGGIEAF

abundance: many
j_gene: TRBJ2-7
v_gene: TRBV9
CDR3aa: ASSVGPGGPYEQY

abundance: .
j_gene: TRBJ2-5
v_gene: TRBV6-2/TRBV6-3
CDR3aa: ASSYDRTGRQGFQETQY

abundance: few
j_gene: TRBJ1-5
v_gene: TRBV7-9
CDR3aa: ASSQQNQPQH

abundance: few
j_gene: TRBJ1-5
v_gene: TRBV27
CDR3aa: ASSQVGATGGNQPQH

abundance: .
j_gene: TRBJ1-2
v_gene: TRBV5-1
CDR3aa: ASRPTAGSGYT

abundance: .
j_gene: TRBJ2-7
v_gene: TRBV20-1
CDR3aa: SAEDTSGGQGLYEQY

abundance: few
j_gene: TRBJ1-2
v_gene: TRBV12-3/TRBV12-4
CDR3aa: ASSLVTGANYGYT

abundance: .
j_gene: TRBJ1-5
v_gene: TRBV12-3/TRBV12-4
CDR3aa: ASSSPTGNNQPQH

abundance: few
j_gene: TRBJ1-1
v_gene: TRBV5-6
CDR3aa: ASSFGEGTTGAF

abundance: .
j_gene: TRBJ1-1
v_gene: TRBV2
CDR3aa: VISDSPMISEAF

abundance: many
j_gene: TRBJ1-1
v_gene: TRBV2
CDR3aa: ASSDRGHTEAF

abundance: .
j_gene: TRBJ2-6
v_gene: TRBV15
CDR3aa: ATKRDLSGANVLT

abundance: many
j_gene: TRBJ2-7
v_gene: TRBV20-1
CDR3aa: SATPSGRAVEQY

abundance: .
j_gene: TRBJ1-4
v_gene: TRBV15
CDR3aa: ATSIAGQGDEKLF

abundance: few
j_gene: TRBJ1-1
v_gene: TRBV29-1
CDR3aa: SVSGPNTEAF

abundance: .
j_gene: TRBJ1-1
v_gene: TRBV4-3
CDR3aa: ASSQTGGWMNTEAF

abundance: many
j_gene: TRBJ1-1
v_gene: TRBV2
CDR3aa: ASSSGQGSTEAF

abundance: .
j_gene: TRBJ2-6
v_gene: TRBV7-3
CDR3aa: ASSRAGTGRNTEA

abundance: many
j_gene: TRBJ1-1
v_gene: TRBV2
CDR3aa: ASSKDWDTEAF

abundance: many
j_gene: TRBJ2-5
v_gene: TRBV14
CDR3aa: ASSHTSGALQETQY

abundance: many
j_gene: TRBJ2-5
v_gene: TRBV20-1
CDR3aa: SAPGQGVETQY

abundance: many
j_gene: TRBJ1-4
v_gene: TRBV29-1
CDR3aa: SVERGTDEKLF

abundance: .
j_gene: TRBJ2-5
v_gene: TRBV6-1
CDR3aa: ASSVVFTQETQY

abundance: .
j_gene: TRBJ1-1
v_gene: TRBV15
CDR3aa: ATTDGGGTEAF

abundance: .
j_gene: TRBJ2-7
v_gene: TRBV6-5
CDR3aa: ASSQLGRAREQY

abundance: few
j_gene: TRBJ1-1
v_gene: TRBV29-1
CDR3aa: SVDTTLEAF

abundance: once
j_gene: TRBJ1-3
v_gene: TRBV5-1
CDR3aa: ASSRRDRDSGNTIY

abundance: many
j_gene: TRBJ2-7
v_gene: TRBV7-8
CDR3aa: ASSSPGSEQY

abundance: few
j_gene: TRBJ2-2
v_gene: TRBV7-2
CDR3aa: ASSLEGRNTGELF

abundance: .
j_gene: TRBJ1-4
v_gene: TRBV15
CDR3aa: ATSGGTGPTNEKLF

abundance: .
j_gene: TRBJ1-5
v_gene: TRBV9
CDR3aa: ASSAGQGLQPQH

abundance: few
j_gene: TRBJ2-7
v_gene: TRBV4-2
CDR3aa: ASSPRLAGDYEQY

abundance: many
j_gene: TRBJ1-5
v_gene: TRBV7-2
CDR3aa: ASSFSGANQPQH

abundance: .
j_gene: TRBJ1-6
v_gene: TRBV24-1
CDR3aa: ATSDPPLH

abundance: .
j_gene: TRBJ1-1
v_gene: TRBV29-1
CDR3aa: SLWENAEAF

abundance: .
j_gene: TRBJ1-5
v_gene: TRBV7-2
CDR3aa: ASSLGLEETQH

abundance: .
j_gene: TRBJ1-1
v_gene: TRBV11-1
CDR3aa: ASSVDDVGTEAF

abundance: .
j_gene: TRBJ1-6
v_gene: TRBV25-1
CDR3aa: ASSAREKAEAPLH